This T cell receptor beta chain was sequenced for a study of graft-versus-host responses after intestinal transplantation. At the level of the study: Each transplant was multivisceral, liver-intestinal, or isolated intestinal. Recipients across the board were started on anti-thymocyte globulin induction, then kept on tacrolimus and steroids for about three years. Study-wide findings and caveats: Recipient marrow harbored GvH clones, some of which surfaced first in ileum or blood. Within allografts, high graft-versus-host to host-versus-graft clonal ratios were seen among patients with graft-donor T cell macrochimerism.

The germline gives CDR1 ENHRY, CDR2 SYGVKD. This CDR3 is 15 amino acids long. Trimming took 4 bases from V and 2 from J, leaving 15 bases between them. A note on this clone: The antigen is unknown.

TCRdb's copy holds only in-frame clones and misses some; the assay was immunoSEQ multiplex PCR. The table records fewer than 120,000 clones, around 95% of them present only once. The rearrangement links TRBV10-3 to TRBJ2-7, with D perhaps matching TRBD1 or TRBD2 (5 bases each). This clonotype was sampled from a human donor who received an intestinal transplant. This sample comprised unstimulated CD8+ T cells sorted from spleen or lymph node cells, obtained before intestinal transplant. CDR3 coding DNA: TGTGCCATCAGTGTATCCGGGACGGAAACCTACGAGCAGTACTTC. Its translation: CAISVSGTETYEQYF.